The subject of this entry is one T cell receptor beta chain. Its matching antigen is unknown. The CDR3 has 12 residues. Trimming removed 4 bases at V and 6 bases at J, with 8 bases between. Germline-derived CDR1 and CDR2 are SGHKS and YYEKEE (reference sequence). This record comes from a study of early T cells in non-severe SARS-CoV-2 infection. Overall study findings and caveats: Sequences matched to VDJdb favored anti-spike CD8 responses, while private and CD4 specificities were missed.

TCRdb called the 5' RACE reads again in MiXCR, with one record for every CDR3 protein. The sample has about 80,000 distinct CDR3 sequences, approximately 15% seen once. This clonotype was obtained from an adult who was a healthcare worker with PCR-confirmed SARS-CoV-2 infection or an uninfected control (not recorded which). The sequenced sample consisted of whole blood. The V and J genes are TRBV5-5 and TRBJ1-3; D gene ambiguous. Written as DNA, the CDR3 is TGTGCCAGCAGCCTCCCCGAAAACACCATATATTTT. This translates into CASSLPENTIYF.